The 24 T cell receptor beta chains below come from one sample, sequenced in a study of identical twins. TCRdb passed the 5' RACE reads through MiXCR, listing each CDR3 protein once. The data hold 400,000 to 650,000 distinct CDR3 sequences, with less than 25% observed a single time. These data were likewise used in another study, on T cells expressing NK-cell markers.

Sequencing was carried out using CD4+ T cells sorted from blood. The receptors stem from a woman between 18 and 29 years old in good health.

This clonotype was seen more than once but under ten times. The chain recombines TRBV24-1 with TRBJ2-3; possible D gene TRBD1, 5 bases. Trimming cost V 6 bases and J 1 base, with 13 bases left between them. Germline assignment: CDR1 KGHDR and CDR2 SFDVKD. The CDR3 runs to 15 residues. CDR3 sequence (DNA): TGTGCCACCAGTCCAGCAGGGCTAGGCACAGATACGCAGTATTTT. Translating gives CATSPAGLGTDTQYF.

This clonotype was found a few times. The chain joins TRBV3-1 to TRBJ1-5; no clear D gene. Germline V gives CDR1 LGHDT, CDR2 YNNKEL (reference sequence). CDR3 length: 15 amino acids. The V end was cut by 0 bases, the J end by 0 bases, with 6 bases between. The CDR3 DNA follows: TGTGCCAGCAGCCAAGAAGTTAGTAGCAATCAGCCCCAGCATTTT. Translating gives CASSQEVSSNQPQHF.

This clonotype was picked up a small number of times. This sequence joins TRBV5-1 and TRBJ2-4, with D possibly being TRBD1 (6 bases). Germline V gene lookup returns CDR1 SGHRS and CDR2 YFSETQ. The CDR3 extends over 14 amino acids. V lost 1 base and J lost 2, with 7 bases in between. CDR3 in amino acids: CASSLTGSKNIQYF. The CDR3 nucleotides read TGCGCCAGCAGCTTGACAGGGTCCAAAAACATTCAGTACTTC.

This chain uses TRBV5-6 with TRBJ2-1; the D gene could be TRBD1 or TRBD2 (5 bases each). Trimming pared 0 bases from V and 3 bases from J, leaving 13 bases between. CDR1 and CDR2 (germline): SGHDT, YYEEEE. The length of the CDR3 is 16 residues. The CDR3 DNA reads TGTGCCAGCAGCTTGGCGGGACCCCTGGTCTACAATGAGCAGTTCTTC. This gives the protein CASSLAGPLVYNEQFF.

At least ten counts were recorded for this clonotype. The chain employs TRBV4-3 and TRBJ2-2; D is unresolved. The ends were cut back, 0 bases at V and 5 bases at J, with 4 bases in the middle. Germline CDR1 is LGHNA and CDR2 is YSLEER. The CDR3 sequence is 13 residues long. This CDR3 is CASSQEATGELFF. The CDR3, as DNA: TGCGCCAGCAGCCAAGAGGCAACCGGGGAGCTGTTTTTT.

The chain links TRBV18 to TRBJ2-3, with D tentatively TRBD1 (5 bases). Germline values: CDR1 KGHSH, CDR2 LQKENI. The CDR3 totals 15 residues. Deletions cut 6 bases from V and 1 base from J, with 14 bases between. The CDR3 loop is CASSPGWGGTDTQYF. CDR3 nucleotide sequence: TGTGCCAGCTCCCCAGGGTGGGGCGGCACAGATACGCAGTATTTT.

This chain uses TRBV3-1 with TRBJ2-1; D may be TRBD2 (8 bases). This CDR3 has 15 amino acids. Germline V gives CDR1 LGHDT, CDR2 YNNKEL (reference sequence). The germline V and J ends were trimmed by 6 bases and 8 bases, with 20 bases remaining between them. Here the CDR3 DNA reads TGTGCCAGCAGTCAGGGGGGCGGGGGGAACTATGAGCAGTTCTTC. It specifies CASSQGGGGNYEQFF.

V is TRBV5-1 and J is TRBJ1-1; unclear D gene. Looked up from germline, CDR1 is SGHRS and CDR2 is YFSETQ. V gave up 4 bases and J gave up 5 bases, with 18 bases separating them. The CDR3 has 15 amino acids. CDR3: CASSPTREGRTEAFF. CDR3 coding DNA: TGCGCCAGCAGCCCAACAAGGGAAGGACGTACTGAAGCTTTCTTT.

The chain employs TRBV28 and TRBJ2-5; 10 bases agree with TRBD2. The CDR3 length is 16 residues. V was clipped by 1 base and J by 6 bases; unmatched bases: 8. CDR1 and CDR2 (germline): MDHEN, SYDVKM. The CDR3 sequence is CASSLSVAGGKKTQYF. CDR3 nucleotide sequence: TGTGCCAGCAGTTTATCGGTAGCGGGGGGTAAGAAGACCCAGTACTTC.

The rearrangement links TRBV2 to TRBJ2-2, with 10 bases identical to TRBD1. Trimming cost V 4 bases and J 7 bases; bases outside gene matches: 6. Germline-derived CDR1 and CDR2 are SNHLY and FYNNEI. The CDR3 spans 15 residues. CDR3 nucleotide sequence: TGTGCCAGCAGTGGTCCGGGACAGGGGAGCGGGGAGCTGTTTTTT. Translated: CASSGPGQGSGELFF.

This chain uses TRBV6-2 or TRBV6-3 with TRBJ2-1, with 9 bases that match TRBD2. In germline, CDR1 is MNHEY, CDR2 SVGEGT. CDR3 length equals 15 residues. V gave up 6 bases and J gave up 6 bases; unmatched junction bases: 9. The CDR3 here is CASRRTGTSINEQFF. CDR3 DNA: TGTGCCAGCAGACGAACCGGGACTAGCATCAATGAGCAGTTCTTC.

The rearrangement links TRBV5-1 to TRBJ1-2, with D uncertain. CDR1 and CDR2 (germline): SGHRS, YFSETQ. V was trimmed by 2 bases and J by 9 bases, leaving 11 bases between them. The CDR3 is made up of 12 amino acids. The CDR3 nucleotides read TGCGCCAGCAGCTTTGACCAGACAAGCTACACCTTC. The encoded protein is CASSFDQTSYTF. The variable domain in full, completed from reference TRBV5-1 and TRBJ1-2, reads KAGVTQTPRYLIKTRGQQVTLSCSPISGHRSVSWYQQTPGQGLQFLFEYFSETQRNKGNFPGRFSGRQFSNSRSEMNVSTLELGDSALYLCASSFDQTSYTFGSGTRLTVV.

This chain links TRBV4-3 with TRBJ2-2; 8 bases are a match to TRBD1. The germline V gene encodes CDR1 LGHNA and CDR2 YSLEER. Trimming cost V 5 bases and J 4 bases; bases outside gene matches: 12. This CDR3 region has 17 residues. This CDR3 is CASSFGAGTGGTGELFF. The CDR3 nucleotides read TGCGCCAGCAGCTTTGGGGCCGGGACAGGAGGCACCGGGGAGCTGTTTTTT.

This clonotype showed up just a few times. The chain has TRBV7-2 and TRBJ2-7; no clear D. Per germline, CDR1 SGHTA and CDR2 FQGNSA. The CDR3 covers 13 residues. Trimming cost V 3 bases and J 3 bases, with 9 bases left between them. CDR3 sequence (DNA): TGTGCCAGCAGCTTGCTCACAAGCTACGAGCAGTACTTC. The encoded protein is CASSLLTSYEQYF.

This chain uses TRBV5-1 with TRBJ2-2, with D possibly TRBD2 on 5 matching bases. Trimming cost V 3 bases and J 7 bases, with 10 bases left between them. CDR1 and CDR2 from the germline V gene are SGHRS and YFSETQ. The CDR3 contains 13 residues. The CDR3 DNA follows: TGCGCCAGCAGCTCGCCGGCGGGCGGGGAGCTGTTTTTT. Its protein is CASSSPAGGELFF.

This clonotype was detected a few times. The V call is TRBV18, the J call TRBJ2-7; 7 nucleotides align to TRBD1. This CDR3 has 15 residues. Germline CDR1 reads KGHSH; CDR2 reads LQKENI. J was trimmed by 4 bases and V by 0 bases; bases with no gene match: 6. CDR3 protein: CASSPPTRGKYEQYF. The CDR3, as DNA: TGTGCCAGCTCACCACCTACCAGGGGGAAGTACGAGCAGTACTTC.

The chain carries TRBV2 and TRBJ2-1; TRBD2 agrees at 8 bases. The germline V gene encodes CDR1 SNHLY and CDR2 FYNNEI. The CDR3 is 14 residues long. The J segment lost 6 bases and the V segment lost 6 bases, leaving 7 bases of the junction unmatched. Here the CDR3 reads CASSVAGSSNEQFF. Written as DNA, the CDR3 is TGTGCCAGCAGCGTAGCGGGATCCAGCAATGAGCAGTTCTTC.

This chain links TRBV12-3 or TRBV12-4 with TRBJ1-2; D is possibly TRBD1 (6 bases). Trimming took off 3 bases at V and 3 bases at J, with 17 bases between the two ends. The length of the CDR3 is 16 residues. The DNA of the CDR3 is TGTGCCAGCAGTTTGGGACACCAGGATTACGACTATGGCTACACCTTC. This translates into CASSLGHQDYDYGYTF.

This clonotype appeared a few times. The CDR3: CSVVGTPTKGNTEAFF. The CDR3 coding sequence is TGCAGCGTTGTTGGGACACCCACCAAAGGTAACACTGAAGCTTTCTTT. The gene calls are TRBV29-1 and TRBJ1-1, with D possibly being TRBD1 (6 bases). CDR3 length: 16 residues. Germline values: CDR1 SQVTM, CDR2 ANQGSEA. V was pared by 4 bases and J by 2 bases, with 20 bases between.

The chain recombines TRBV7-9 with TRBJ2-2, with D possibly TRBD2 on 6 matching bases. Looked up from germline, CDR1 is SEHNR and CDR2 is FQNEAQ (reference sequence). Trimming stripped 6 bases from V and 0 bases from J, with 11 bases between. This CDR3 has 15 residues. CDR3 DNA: TGTGCCAGCAGAAGGACTACCGCGAACACCGGGGAGCTGTTTTTT. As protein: CASRRTTANTGELFF.

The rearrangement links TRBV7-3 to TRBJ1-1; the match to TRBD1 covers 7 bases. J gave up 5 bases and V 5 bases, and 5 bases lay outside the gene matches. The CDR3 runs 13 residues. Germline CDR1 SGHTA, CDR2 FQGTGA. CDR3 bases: TGTGCCAGCAGCAAGGGGGCTAAGACTGAAGCTTTCTTT. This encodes CASSKGAKTEAFF.

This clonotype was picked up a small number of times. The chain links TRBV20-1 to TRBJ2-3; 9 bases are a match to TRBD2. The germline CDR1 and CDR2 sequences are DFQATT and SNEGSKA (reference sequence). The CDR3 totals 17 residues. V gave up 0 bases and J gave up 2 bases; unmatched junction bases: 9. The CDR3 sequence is CSARDPQGLAYTDTQYF. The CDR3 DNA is TGCAGTGCTAGAGATCCGCAAGGACTAGCGTACACAGATACGCAGTATTTT.

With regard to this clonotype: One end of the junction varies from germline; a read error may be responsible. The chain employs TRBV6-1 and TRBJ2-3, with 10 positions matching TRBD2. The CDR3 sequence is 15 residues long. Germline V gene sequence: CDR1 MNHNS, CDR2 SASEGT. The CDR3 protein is CASRTSGASTDMQYF. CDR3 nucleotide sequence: TGTGCCAGCCGGACTAGCGGCGCTAGCACAGATATGCAGTATTTT.

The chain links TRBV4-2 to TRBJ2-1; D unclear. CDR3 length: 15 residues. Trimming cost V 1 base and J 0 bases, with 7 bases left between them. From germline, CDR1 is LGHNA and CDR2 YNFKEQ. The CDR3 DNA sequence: TGTGCCAGCAGCCAAGCCAGGAGCTCCTACAATGAGCAGTTCTTC. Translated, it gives CASSQARSSYNEQFF.